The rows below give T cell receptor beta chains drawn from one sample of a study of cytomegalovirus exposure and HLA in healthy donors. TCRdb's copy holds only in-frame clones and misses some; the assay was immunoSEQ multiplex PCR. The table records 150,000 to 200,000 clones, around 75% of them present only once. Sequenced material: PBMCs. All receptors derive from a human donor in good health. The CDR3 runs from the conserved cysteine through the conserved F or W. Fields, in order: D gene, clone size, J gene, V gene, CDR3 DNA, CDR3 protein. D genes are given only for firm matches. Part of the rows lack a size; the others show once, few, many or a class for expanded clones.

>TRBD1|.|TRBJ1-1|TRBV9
TGTGCCAGCAGCCCGGAGACAGGGGGCTTGACTGAAGCTTTCTTT
CASSPETGGLTEAFF
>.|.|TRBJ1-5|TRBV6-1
TGTGCCAGCAGTGGCAGGGGTATAGGTCAGCCCCAGCATTTT
CASSGRGIGQPQHF
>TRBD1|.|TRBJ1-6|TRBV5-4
TGTGCCAGCAGCTTGGCCTGGGACAGGGTAAATTCACCCCTCCACTTT
CASSLAWDRVNSPLHF
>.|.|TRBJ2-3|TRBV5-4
TGTGCCAGCAGATTTAACGAGGGCCCCACAGATACGCAGTATTTT
CASRFNEGPTDTQYF
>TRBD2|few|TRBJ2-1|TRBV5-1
TGCGCCAGCAGCCCCCGGCCCGGGACTAGCGGGGGACCAAGCTCCTACAATGAGCAGTTCTTC
CASSPRPGTSGGPSSYNEQFF
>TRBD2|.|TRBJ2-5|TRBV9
TGTGCCAGCAGCGTGACTAGCGGGGGAGAGACCCAGTACTTC
CASSVTSGGETQYF
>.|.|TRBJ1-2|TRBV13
TGTGCCAGCAGCCTAAGGGGAGGGGACTATGGCTACACCTTC
CASSLRGGDYGYTF
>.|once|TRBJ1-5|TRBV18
TGTGCCAGCTCACCGTCTCCGTCCAATCAGCCCCAGCATTTT
CASSPSPSNQPQHF
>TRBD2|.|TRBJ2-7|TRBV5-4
TGTGCCAGCAGCTTACTAGCGGGGGATTACGAGCAGTACTTC
CASSLLAGDYEQYF
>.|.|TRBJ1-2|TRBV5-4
TGTGCCAGCAGCTTCCCCCTCAGGGATGGCTACACCTTC
CASSFPLRDGYTF
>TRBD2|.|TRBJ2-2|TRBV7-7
TGTGCTAGCAGCCTCGAAAGCGGGGGCGGGGAGCTGTTTTTT
CASSLESGGGELFF
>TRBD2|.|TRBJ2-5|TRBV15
TGTGCCACCAGCAGAGGAGGGACCGCGGGGGGCCAAGAGACCCAGTACTTC
CATSRGGTAGGQETQYF
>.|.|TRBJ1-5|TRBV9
TGTGCCAGCAGCCTCAGCGGGGATCAGCCCCAGCATTTT
CASSLSGDQPQHF
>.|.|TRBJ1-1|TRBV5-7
TGTGCCAGCAGCTTGGCGTGGGCAGGGGTACATCTGAACACTGAAGCTTTCTTT
CASSLAWAGVHLNTEAFF
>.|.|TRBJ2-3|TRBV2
TGTGCCAGCTGCGCTCGGTCTCATTGGACAGATACGCAGTATTTT
CASCARSHWTDTQYF
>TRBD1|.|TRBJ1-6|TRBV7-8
TGTGCCAGCAGCTTTGGGACAGGGGATTCACCCCTCCACTTT
CASSFGTGDSPLHF
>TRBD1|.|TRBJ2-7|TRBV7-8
TGTGCCAGCAGCTTCGCCTCCGGGACAGGGGTCGATTCCTACGAGCAGTACTTC
CASSFASGTGVDSYEQYF
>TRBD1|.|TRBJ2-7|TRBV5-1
TGCGCCAGCAGCTTGCCGGGACAGGGAGACTACGAGCAGTACTTC
CASSLPGQGDYEQYF
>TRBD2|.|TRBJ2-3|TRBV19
TGTGCCAGTAGTAGAATAGCGGGGGCTGGCACAGATACGCAGTATTTT
CASSRIAGAGTDTQYF
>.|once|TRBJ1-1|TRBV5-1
TGCGCCAGCAGCTTGGAACGGGGCACTGAAGCTTTCTTT
CASSLERGTEAFF
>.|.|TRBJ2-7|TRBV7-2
TGTGCCAGCAGCTTATTGTTCTTTCAGGGCTACGAGCAGTACTTC
CASSLLFFQGYEQYF
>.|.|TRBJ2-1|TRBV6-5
TGTGCCAGCAGGCTAAACAGGTATAATGAGCAGTTCTTC
CASRLNRYNEQFF
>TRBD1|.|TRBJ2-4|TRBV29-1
TGCAGCGTTGAGGACAGGGGGCGCATTCAGTACTTC
CSVEDRGRIQYF
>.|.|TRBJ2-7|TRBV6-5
TGTGCCAGCAGTTACTCAGGGAGAGGCCACGAGCAGTACTTC
CASSYSGRGHEQYF
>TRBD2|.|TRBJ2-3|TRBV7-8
TGTGCCAGCAGAAAACGGGACTACACCACAGATACGCAGTATTTT
CASRKRDYTTDTQYF
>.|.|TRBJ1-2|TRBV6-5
TGTGCCAGCAGTTTCACAGTAGGAGGGAGCTACACCTTC
CASSFTVGGSYTF
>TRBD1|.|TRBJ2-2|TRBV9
TGTGCCAGCAGCGCCATCCCAGGGGGCCCCGGGGAGCTGTTTTTT
CASSAIPGGPGELFF
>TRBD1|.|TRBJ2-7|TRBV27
TGTGCCAGCCGAGGACAGGAATTCGTTGCCGAGCAGTACTTC
CASRGQEFVAEQYF
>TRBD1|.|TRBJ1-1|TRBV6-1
TGTGCCAGCAGTGAACAAGGGGGCGCACAGGTGAAAGCTTTCTTT
CASSEQGGAQVKAFF
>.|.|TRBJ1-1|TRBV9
TGTGCCAGCAGCGCAGGATCGGGAGGCGGAACTGAAGCTTTCTTT
CASSAGSGGGTEAFF
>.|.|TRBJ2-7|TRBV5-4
TGTGCCAGCAGTCGTCAGGGCCCCAACGAGCAGTACTTC
CASSRQGPNEQYF
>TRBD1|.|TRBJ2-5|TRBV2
TGTGCCAGCAGTGCCCAGACAGGGTTGGAGACCCAGTACTTC
CASSAQTGLETQYF
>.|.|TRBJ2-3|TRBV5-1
TGCGCCAGCAGCTTTCCGGGGGACACAGATACGCAGTATTTT
CASSFPGDTDTQYF
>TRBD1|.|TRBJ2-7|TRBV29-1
TGCAGCGTTGAACGTTCCGGGACAGGGAGCTACGAGCAGTACTTC
CSVERSGTGSYEQYF
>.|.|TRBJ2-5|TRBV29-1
TGCAGCGCTAGTGGACAGACACAAGAGACCCAGTACTTC
CSASGQTQETQYF
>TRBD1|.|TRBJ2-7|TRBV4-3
TGCGCCAGCAGCCAAGCCAGGGGGTCCTCCTACGAGCAGTACTTC
CASSQARGSSYEQYF
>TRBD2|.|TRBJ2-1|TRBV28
TGTGCCCTTGGGGGACTAGCGGGGGATGAGCAGTTCTTC
CALGGLAGDEQFF
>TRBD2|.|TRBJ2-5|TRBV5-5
TGTGCCAGCAGCTTTAGATTCGTTGCGGGGGGGCGGGAGACCCAGTACTTC
CASSFRFVAGGRETQYF
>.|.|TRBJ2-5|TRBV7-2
TGTGCCAGCAGCTTCCCCAGAGTAGCGTTAAAGACCCAGTACTTC
CASSFPRVALKTQYF
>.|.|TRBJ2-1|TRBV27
TGTGCCAGCAGTTTTGTGGGGAAGGGGGTATATGAGCAGTTCTTC
CASSFVGKGVYEQFF
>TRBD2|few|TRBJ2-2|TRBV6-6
TGTGCCAGCAGTTTAGCGGGGAGGAACACCGGGGAGCTGTTTTTT
CASSLAGRNTGELFF
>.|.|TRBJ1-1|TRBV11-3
TGTGCCAGCAGTCTTCGGGGGAACACTGAAGCTTTCTTT
CASSLRGNTEAFF
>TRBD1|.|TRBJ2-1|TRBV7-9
TGTGCCAGCACGGGACAGGGTAAAGTCGTCCCTTTCGATGAGCAGTTCTTC
CASTGQGKVVPFDEQFF
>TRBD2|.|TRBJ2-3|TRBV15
TGTGCCACCAGCAGGGACCTAGCGGGGAGGACAGATACGCAGTATTTT
CATSRDLAGRTDTQYF
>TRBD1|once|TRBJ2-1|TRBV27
TGTGCCAGCAGTTTTAGGGGGCGATACAGTGAGCAGTTCTTC
CASSFRGRYSEQFF
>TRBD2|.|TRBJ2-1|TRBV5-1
TGCGCCAGCAGAGATCTAGCGGGGGGTTCCTACAATGAGCAGTTCTTC
CASRDLAGGSYNEQFF
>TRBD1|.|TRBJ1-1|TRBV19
TGTGCCAGTAGTAGAACAGGGGCCATGAACACTGAAGCTTTCTTT
CASSRTGAMNTEAFF
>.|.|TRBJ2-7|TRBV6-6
TGTGCCAGCAGTTACGGCGGGACGGACTACGAGCAGTACTTC
CASSYGGTDYEQYF
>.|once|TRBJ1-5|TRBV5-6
TGTGCCAGCAGCTTAAAGGGGCAGGGTGGGCTGGCGGGCAATCAGCCCCAGCATTTT
CASSLKGQGGLAGNQPQHF
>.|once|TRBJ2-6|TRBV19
TGTGCCAGTAGTATGAGTGTCTATATCTACTCTGGGGCCAACGTCCTGACTTTC
CASSMSVYIYSGANVLTF
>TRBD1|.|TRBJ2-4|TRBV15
TGTGCCACCAGCAGCGGAACAGGGGGCGAGGACATTCAGTACTTC
CATSSGTGGEDIQYF
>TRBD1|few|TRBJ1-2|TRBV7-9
TGTGCCAGCAGCGTGGGACAGAACTATGGCTACACCTTC
CASSVGQNYGYTF
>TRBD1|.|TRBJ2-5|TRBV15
TGTGCCACCAGCAGAGATCCCGCGACAGGGGAGTTGGAGACCCAGTACTTC
CATSRDPATGELETQYF
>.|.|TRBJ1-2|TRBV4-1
TGCGCCAGCAGCCAAGATTCGGTGGGCAGGGCAGGTGGCTACACCTTC
CASSQDSVGRAGGYTF
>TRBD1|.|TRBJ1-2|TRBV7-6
TGTGCCAGCAGCTGGGGACAGGGGGCTGGTGGCTACACCTTC
CASSWGQGAGGYTF